This entry describes one T cell receptor (beta chain). Its antigen is unknown. This entry comes from a study of T cell responses to AZD1222 COVID-19 vaccine. Notes on the study in general: Spike-specific TCR repertoires showed rising breadth and depth after two AZD1222 doses. Donors, mostly white British, included more females; clonal diversity was possibly underestimated.

Sequencing was performed with immunoSEQ multiplex PCR; in TCRdb, only in-frame clones are kept and a portion is missing. This sample yields 70,000 to 95,000 clones, of which 75% to 90% are seen a single time; roughly 2.7% belongs to the top ten. Germline values: CDR1 SQVTM, CDR2 ANQGSEA. V was pared by 4 bases and J by 2 bases, with 17 bases between. The CDR3 runs 15 residues. Second-dose intervals near 4 or 12 weeks were combined. This sequence joins TRBV29-1 and TRBJ1-1, with D possibly matching TRBD1 (5 bases). This clonotype originated in an adult who received the AZD1222 COVID-19 vaccine. The specimen was peripheral blood, collected 28 days after the second AZD1222 dose. CDR3 coding DNA: TGCAGCGTTGTCCCCCCGGGACGGGGTAACACTGAAGCTTTCTTT. This translates into CSVVPPGRGNTEAFF.